One T cell receptor beta chain is described in this entry. Its cognate antigen has yet to be identified. Base qualities are missing; no much larger clone stands one base away. The method was the immunoSEQ multiplex PCR assay. As stored in TCRdb, this immuneACCESS dataset retains in-frame rearrangements with V and J assigned. A fraction of the clones does not appear; measured against another copy, unresolved V genes explain less than half of the discrepancy, and the remainder lacks a known reason. Recorded for this sample are 130,000 to 150,000 clones; just under 95% of them occurred a single time. The top ten constitute 11% of the sample. The data derive from a study of control samples from healthy donors and cancer patients (dated by TCRdb to 2020 to 2022). V is clipped by 4 bases and J by 5 bases, and the sequence between their germline boundaries is 17 bases long. The germline V gene provides CDR1 MNHNS and CDR2 SASEGT. From the cysteine up to the phenylalanine, the CDR3 has a length of 16 residues. Only CDR3 DNA is held: 48 bases, read in frame from base 1.

The chain is made from TRBV6-1 and TRBJ2-2; the D region possibly corresponds to TRBD1 (7 bases align). Sequencing input: blood. The TCR originated in a man under 40 in good health. The encoded CDR3 is CASSGTWDSGTGELFF. The sequenced DNA: TGTGCCAGCAGTGGAACCTGGGACAGCGGGACCGGGGAGCTGTTTTTT.